This T cell receptor beta chain was retrieved from a study of breast tumors, draining lymph nodes, adjacent tissues. Study results and limitations: The lymph node origin of tumor T cells was framed as consistent with a hypothesis, not demonstrated.

Samples came from axillary lymph nodes draining the breast cancer. Each CDR3 protein gets one entry after TCRdb re-called the multiplex PCR reads with MiXCR. The repertoire holds 130,000 or so distinct CDR3 sequences, with approximately 29% as singletons. The J segment lost 1 base and the V segment lost 5 bases, leaving 6 bases of the junction unmatched. CDR1 SGHTA and CDR2 FQGTGA come from the germline V gene. The CDR3 covers 15 residues. Details on this clonotype: Its antigen remains unidentified.

Source material: axillary lymph node tissue. The TCR comes from a female donor with breast cancer. Some clones in this sample may be carry-over from other donors' samples. This chain joins TRBV7-3 and TRBJ1-1; TRBD1 aligns across 8 bases. CDR3 residues: CASSRGGTGNTEAFF. CDR3 coding DNA: TGTGCCAGCAGCCGGGGGGGGACAGGGAACACTGAAGCTTTCTTT.